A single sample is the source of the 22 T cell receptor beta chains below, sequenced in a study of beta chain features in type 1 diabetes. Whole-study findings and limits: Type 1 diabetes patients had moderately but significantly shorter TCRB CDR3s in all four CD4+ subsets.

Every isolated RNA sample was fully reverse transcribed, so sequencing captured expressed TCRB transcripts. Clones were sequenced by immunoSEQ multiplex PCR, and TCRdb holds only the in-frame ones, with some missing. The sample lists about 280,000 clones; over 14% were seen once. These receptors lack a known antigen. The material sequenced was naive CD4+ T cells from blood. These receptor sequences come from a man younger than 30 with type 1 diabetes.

The CDR3 here is CASSLAFGGSQETQYF. The CDR3 DNA reads as TGTGCCAGCAGCTTAGCATTCGGCGGATCCCAAGAGACCCAGTACTTC. The chain is built from TRBV7-2 and TRBJ2-5; D remains ambiguous. Germline CDR1 reads SGHTA; CDR2 reads FQGNSA. Trimming cost V 0 bases and J 1 base, with 12 bases left between them. The CDR3 is made up of 16 amino acids.

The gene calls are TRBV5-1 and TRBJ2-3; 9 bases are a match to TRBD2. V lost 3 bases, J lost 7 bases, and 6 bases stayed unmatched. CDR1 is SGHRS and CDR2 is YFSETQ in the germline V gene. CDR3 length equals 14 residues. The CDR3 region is CASSSGLAGNTQYF. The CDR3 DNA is TGCGCCAGCAGCTCGGGGCTAGCGGGGAATACGCAGTATTTT.

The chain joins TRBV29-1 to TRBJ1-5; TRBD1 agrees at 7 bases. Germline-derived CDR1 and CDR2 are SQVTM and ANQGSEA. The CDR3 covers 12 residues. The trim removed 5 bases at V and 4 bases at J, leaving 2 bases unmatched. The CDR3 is CSVRGRNQPQHF. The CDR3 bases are TGCAGCGTTAGGGGGCGGAATCAGCCCCAGCATTTT.

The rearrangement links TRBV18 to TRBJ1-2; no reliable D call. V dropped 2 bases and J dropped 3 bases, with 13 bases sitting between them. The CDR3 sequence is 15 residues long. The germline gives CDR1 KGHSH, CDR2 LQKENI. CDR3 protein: CASSPETGSYYGYTF. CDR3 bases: TGTGCCAGCTCACCAGAGACCGGGTCCTACTATGGCTACACCTTC.

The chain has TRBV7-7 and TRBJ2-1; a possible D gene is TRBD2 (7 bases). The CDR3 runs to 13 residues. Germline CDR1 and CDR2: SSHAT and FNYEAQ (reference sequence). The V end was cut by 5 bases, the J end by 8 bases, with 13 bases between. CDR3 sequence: CASSRGGGDEQFF. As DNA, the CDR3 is TGTGCCAGCAGCCGAGGGGGGGGCGATGAGCAGTTCTTC.

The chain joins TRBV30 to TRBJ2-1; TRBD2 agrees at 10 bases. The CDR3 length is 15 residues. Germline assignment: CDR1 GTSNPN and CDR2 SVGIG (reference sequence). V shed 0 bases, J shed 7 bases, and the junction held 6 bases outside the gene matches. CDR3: CAWSVSSGSWNEQFF. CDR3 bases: TGTGCCTGGAGTGTATCTAGCGGGAGTTGGAATGAGCAGTTCTTC. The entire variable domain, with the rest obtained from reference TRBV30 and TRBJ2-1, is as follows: SQTIHQWPATLVQPVGSPLSLECTVEGTSNPNLYWYRQAAGRGLQLLFYSVGIGQISSEVPQNLSASRPQDRQFILSSKKLLLSDSGFYLCAWSVSSGSWNEQFFGPGTRLTVL.

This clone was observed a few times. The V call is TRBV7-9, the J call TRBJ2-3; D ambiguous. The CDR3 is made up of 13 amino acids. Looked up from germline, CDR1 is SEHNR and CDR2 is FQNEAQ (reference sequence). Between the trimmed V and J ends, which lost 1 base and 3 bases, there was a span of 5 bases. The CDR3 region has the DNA TGTGCCAGCAGCTTAGACGGGACAGATACGCAGTATTTT. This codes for CASSLDGTDTQYF. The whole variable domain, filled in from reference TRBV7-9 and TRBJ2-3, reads DTGVSQNPRHKITKRGQNVTFRCDPISEHNRLYWYRQTLGQGPEFLTYFQNEAQLEKSRLLSDRFSAERPKGSFSTLEIQRTEQGDSAMYLCASSLDGTDTQYFGPGTRLTVL.

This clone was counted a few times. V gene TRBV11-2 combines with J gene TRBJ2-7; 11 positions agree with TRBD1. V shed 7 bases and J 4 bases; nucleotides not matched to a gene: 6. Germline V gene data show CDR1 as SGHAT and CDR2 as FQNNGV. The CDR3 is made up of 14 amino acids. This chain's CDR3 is CASTRDRGGYEQYF. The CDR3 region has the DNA TGTGCCAGCACCCGGGACAGGGGGGGGTACGAGCAGTACTTC.

The CDR3 sequence: CASSKEGREGRCEQYF. The CDR3 coding sequence is TGTGCCAGCAGCAAAGAGGGGCGGGAGGGCCGTTGCGAGCAGTACTTC. This chain uses TRBV21-1 with TRBJ2-7; the table's TRBD2 call for D was not verified on the DNA. TRBV21-1 is assigned pseudogene status. This CDR3 is 16 amino acids long.

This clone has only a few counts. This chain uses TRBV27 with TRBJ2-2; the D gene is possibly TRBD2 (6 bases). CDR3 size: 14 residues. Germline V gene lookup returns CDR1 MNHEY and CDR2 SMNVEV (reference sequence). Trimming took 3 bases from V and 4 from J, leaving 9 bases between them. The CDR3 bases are TGTGCCAGCAGTTTCTTGGGGGGCACCGGGGAGCTGTTTTTT. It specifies CASSFLGGTGELFF.

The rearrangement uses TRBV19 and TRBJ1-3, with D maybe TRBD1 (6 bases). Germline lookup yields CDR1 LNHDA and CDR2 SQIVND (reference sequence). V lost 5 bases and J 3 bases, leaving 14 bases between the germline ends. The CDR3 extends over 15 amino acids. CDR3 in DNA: TGTGCCAGTAGTTCAGGGGCCGCGGATGGAAACACCATATATTTT. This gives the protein CASSSGAADGNTIYF.

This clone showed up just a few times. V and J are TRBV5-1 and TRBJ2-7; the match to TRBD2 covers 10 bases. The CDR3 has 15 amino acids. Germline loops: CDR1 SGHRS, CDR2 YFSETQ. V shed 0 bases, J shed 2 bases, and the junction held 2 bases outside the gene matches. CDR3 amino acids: CASSLELAGPYEQYF. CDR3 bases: TGCGCCAGCAGCTTGGAACTAGCGGGGCCCTACGAGCAGTACTTC.

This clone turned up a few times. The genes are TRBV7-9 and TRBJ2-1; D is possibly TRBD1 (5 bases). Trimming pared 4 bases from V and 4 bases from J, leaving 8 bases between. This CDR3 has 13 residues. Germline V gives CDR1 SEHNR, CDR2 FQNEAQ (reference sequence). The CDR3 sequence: CASSSQGYNEQFF. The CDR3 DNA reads TGTGCCAGCAGCTCGCAGGGTTACAATGAGCAGTTCTTC.

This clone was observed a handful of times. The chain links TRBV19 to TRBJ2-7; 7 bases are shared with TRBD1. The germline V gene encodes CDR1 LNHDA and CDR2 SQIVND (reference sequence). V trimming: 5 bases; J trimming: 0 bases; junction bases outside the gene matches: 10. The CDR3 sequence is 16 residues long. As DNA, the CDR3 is TGTGCCAGTAGTGGGCAGACAGGGCGATTCTCCTACGAGCAGTACTTC. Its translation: CASSGQTGRFSYEQYF.

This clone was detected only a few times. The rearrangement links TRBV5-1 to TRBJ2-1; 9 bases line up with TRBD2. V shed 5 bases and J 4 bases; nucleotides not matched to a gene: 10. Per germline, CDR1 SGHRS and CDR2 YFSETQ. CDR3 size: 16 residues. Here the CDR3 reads CASRSVVSGGYNEQFF. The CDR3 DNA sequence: TGCGCCAGCAGGTCCGTCGTTAGCGGGGGATACAATGAGCAGTTCTTC. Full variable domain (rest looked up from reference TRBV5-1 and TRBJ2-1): KAGVTQTPRYLIKTRGQQVTLSCSPISGHRSVSWYQQTPGQGLQFLFEYFSETQRNKGNFPGRFSGRQFSNSRSEMNVSTLELGDSALYLCASRSVVSGGYNEQFFGPGTRLTVL.

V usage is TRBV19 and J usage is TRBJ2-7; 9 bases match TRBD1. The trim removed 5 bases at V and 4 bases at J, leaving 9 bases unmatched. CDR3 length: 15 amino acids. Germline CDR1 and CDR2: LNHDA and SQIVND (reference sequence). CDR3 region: CASSLPGQGRYEQYF. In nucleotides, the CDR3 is TGTGCCAGTAGTTTACCGGGACAGGGTCGGTACGAGCAGTACTTC.

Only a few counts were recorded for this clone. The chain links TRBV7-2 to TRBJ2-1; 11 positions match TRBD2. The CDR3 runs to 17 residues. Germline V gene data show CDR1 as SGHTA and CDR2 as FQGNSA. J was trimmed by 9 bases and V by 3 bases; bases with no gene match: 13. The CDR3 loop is CASSFKTSGTYEFEQFF. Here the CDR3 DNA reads TGTGCCAGCAGCTTCAAGACTAGCGGGACGTATGAGTTTGAGCAGTTCTTC.

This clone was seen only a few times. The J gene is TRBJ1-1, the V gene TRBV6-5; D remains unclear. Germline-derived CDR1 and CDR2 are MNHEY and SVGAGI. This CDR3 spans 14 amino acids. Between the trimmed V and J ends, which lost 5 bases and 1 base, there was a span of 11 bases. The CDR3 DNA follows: TGTGCCAGCAGTCCAGGTCCGCCGAACACTGAAGCTTTCTTT. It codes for CASSPGPPNTEAFF.

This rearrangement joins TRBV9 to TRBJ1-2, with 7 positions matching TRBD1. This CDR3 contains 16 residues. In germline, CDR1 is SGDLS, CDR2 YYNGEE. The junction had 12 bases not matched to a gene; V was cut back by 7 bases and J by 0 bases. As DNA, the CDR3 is TGTGCCAGCCGGAGTGTTACAGGGGCGGCTAACTATGGCTACACCTTC. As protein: CASRSVTGAANYGYTF.

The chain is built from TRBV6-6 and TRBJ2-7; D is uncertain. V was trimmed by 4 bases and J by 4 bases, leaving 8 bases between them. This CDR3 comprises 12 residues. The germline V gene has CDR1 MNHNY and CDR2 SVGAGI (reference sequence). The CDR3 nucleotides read TGTGCCAGCAGTTCCGCGCCATACGAGCAGTACTTC. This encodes CASSSAPYEQYF.

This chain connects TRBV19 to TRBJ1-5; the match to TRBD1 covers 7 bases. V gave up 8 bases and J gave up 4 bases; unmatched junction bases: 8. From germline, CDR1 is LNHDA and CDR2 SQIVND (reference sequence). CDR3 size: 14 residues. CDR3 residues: CASSTGSGNQPQHF. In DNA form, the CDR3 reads TGTGCCAGTTCGACAGGGAGTGGTAATCAGCCCCAGCATTTT.

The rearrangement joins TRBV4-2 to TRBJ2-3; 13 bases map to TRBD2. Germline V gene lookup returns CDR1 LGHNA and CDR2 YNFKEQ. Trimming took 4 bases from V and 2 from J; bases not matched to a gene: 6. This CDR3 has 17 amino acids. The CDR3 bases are TGTGCCAGCAGCCGTTCGGGGACTAGCGGGGCCACAGATACGCAGTATTTT. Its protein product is CASSRSGTSGATDTQYF.